The next 8 T cell receptor beta chains were all read from a single sample in a study of OX40 agonist ivuxolimab in advanced cancers. The protocol was immunoSEQ multiplex PCR, while the TCRdb copy is restricted to in-frame clones and leaves out a portion. Here the sample spans fewer than 95,000 clones, around nine tenths being singletons. Specimen: CD4+ or CD8+ T cells sorted from blood, collected in a trial of the OX40 agonist ivuxolimab. The receptors shown here come from an adult with an advanced solid tumor such as melanoma, head and neck, liver or kidney cancer.

V and J are TRBV5-4 and TRBJ2-7; 10 nucleotides agree with TRBD1. The CDR3 loop spans 17 amino acids. The J segment lost 4 bases and the V segment lost 4 bases, leaving 14 bases of the junction unmatched. Germline CDR1 SGHNT, CDR2 YYREEE (reference sequence). The CDR3 coding sequence is TGTGCCAGCAGCCAAGGACCCGGGACAGGGGCATTATACGAGCAGTACTTC. Protein product: CASSQGPGTGALYEQYF.

The rearrangement uses TRBV5-4 and TRBJ2-3, with 8 positions matching TRBD1. This CDR3 comprises 15 residues. The germline V gene encodes CDR1 SGHNT and CDR2 YYREEE (reference sequence). V gave up 4 bases and J gave up 1 base; unmatched junction bases: 5. The CDR3 nucleotides are TGTGCCAGCAGCCCCCAGACAGGGGGCACAGATACGCAGTATTTT. Translation gives CASSPQTGGTDTQYF.

This clone occurred once. The J gene is TRBJ2-1, the V gene TRBV25-1, with TRBD2 matching over 8 bases. The V and J ends lost 11 bases and 2 bases, in that order; junction bases with no gene match: 8. Germline V gives CDR1 MGHDK, CDR2 SYGVNS. The CDR3 has 14 residues. CDR3 in DNA: TGTGCCCGTCGAAGCGGGGGAACCTACAATGAGCAGTTCTTC. It yields the protein CARRSGGTYNEQFF.

The J gene is TRBJ2-3, the V gene TRBV7-3; possible D gene TRBD1, 6 bases. The CDR3 covers 17 residues. Per the germline V gene, CDR1 is SGHTA and CDR2 is FQGTGA. V was shortened by 6 bases and J by 4 bases, with 23 bases between the two germline ends. The CDR3 region has the DNA TGTGCCAGCAGTCCTAGTCCTACTCTCAGGGGCGCAGATACGCAGTATTTT. This translates into CASSPSPTLRGADTQYF.

The chain combines TRBV21-1 with TRBJ2-5. TRBV21-1 is recorded as a pseudogene. The CDR3 consists of 14 residues. CDR3 protein: CASSKAGPKETQYF. CDR3 DNA: TGTGCCAGCAGCAAAGCTGGACCCAAAGAGACCCAGTACTTC.

The J gene is TRBJ1-3, the V gene TRBV30; D may be TRBD1 (6 bases). Per the germline V gene, CDR1 is GTSNPN and CDR2 is SVGIG (reference sequence). The CDR3 is made up of 13 amino acids. Between the trimmed V and J ends, which lost 2 bases and 7 bases, there was a span of 12 bases. The CDR3 nucleotides are TGTGCCTGGAGTCCCGGACAGCGGAACACCATATATTTT. Protein product: CAWSPGQRNTIYF.

This clone was counted a single time. V and J are TRBV15 and TRBJ2-7, with D hard to call. The V end lost 0 bases, the J end lost 10 bases, and 13 bases lay between the germline ends. The CDR3 is made up of 13 amino acids. Germline-derived CDR1 and CDR2 are LNHNV and YYDKDF (reference sequence). CDR3 region: CATSRDLSSFQYF. The CDR3 coding sequence is TGTGCCACCAGCAGAGATTTGAGCTCCTTTCAGTACTTC.

The V call is TRBV28, the J call TRBJ2-1, with D unclear. Between the trimmed V and J ends, which lost 10 bases and 0 bases, there was a span of 16 bases. Germline V lookup: CDR1 MDHEN, CDR2 SYDVKM. This CDR3 spans 15 amino acids. The CDR3 spells CATSRVSSSYNEQFF. The CDR3 nucleotides read TGTGCCACCTCTAGGGTCTCGAGCTCCTACAATGAGCAGTTCTTC.